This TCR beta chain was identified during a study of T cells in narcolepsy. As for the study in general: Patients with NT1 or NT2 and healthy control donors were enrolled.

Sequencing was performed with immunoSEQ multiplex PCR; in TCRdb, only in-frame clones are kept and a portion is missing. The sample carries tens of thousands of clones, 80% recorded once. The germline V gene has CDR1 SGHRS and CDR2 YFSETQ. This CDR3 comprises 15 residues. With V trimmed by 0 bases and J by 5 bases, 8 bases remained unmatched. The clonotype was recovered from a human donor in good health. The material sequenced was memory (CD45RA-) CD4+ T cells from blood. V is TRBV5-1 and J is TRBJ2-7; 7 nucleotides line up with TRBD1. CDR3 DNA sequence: TGCGCCAGCAGCTTGGGCAGGGGGTTAAGCAACGAGCAGTACTTC. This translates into CASSLGRGLSNEQYF.